These 13 T cell receptor beta chains originate from one sample sequenced in a study of long-term antiretroviral therapy in people with HIV. Running of the v3.0 immunoSEQ assay took place at survey level. The repertoire was sequenced with immunoSEQ multiplex PCR; TCRdb's copy has only in-frame clones and lacks some. This table holds about 35,000 clones, approximately 85% found once. The specimen comprised unsorted PBMCs, sampled 0.3 years after starting antiretroviral therapy. Every receptor here comes from a man between 18 and 29 years old with HIV.

The chain carries TRBV15 and TRBJ2-1, with D unclear. Germline V CDR1 and CDR2: LNHNV, YYDKDF (reference sequence). CDR3 size: 15 residues. Trimming removed 1 base at V and 0 bases at J, with 7 bases between. This CDR3 is CATSRAGISYNEQFF. The CDR3 nucleotides are TGTGCCACCAGCAGAGCTGGGATCTCCTACAATGAGCAGTTCTTC. The full variable domain, with the rest looked up from reference TRBV15 and TRBJ2-1, is DAMVIQNPRYQVTQFGKPVTLSCSQTLNHNVMYWYQQKSSQAPKLLFHYYDKDFNNEADTPDNFQSRRPNTSFCFLDIRSPGLGDTAMYLCATSRAGISYNEQFFGPGTRLTVL.

This chain uses TRBV5-6 with TRBJ1-1, with D uncertain. The CDR3 runs 13 residues. Trimming left V 4 bases short and J 0 bases short, with 7 bases between. Germline-derived CDR1 and CDR2 are SGHDT and YYEEEE. CDR3 nucleotides: TGTGCCAGCAGCGGGGAGGTGAACACTGAAGCTTTCTTT. Translated: CASSGEVNTEAFF.

This chain connects TRBV28 to TRBJ2-1; D gene uncertain. The CDR3 is 11 residues long. Trimming took 5 bases from V and 8 from J, leaving 7 bases between them. Germline values: CDR1 MDHEN, CDR2 SYDVKM. The CDR3 DNA reads as TGTGCCAGCAGTATTGGCGATGAGCAGTTCTTC. It codes for CASSIGDEQFF.

The V and J genes are TRBV27 and TRBJ2-7; the D gene could be TRBD1 or TRBD2 (6 bases each). In germline, CDR1 is MNHEY, CDR2 SMNVEV (reference sequence). The CDR3 totals 16 residues. Trimming took off 7 bases at V and 5 bases at J, with 24 bases between the two ends. The DNA for the CDR3 is TGTGCCAGCACTCATCGGGCGGGCGGGACAACCCACGAGCAGTACTTC. Encoded protein: CASTHRAGGTTHEQYF.

The chain carries TRBV4-1 and TRBJ1-5; D gene unclear. The CDR3 extends over 14 amino acids. The ends were cut back, 0 bases at V and 1 base at J, with 4 bases in the middle. Germline CDR1 is MGHRA and CDR2 is YSYEKL. CDR3 residues: CASSQERSNQPQHF. The CDR3 region has the DNA TGCGCCAGCAGCCAAGAGAGGAGCAATCAGCCCCAGCATTTT.

CDR3 DNA sequence: TGTGCCAGTAAGACTAGCGGGAGGGCCGGTCCGCAGTATTTT. Its translation: CASKTSGRAGPQYF. The genes are TRBV28 and TRBJ2-3, with TRBD2 identical over 14 bases. The CDR3 runs 14 residues. Germline lookup yields CDR1 MDHEN and CDR2 SYDVKM. With V trimmed by 9 bases and J by 10 bases, 9 bases remained unmatched.

The chain combines TRBV9 with TRBJ2-3; 9 bases agree with TRBD2. Germline CDR1 reads SGDLS; CDR2 reads YYNGEE. Germline trimming cut 3 bases from V and 0 bases from J; bases unmatched to any gene: 8. The CDR3 consists of 17 residues. The CDR3 is CASSGSSTSGSTDTQYF. The CDR3 DNA reads as TGTGCCAGCAGCGGGAGTAGTACTAGCGGGAGCACAGATACGCAGTATTTT.

The chain is built from TRBV25-1 and TRBJ1-2; D unclear. Germline V gene data show CDR1 as MGHDK and CDR2 as SYGVNS. Trimming took off 1 base at V and 2 bases at J, with 8 bases between the two ends. This CDR3 is 14 amino acids long. This chain's CDR3 is CASSESAVNYGYTF. Written as DNA, the CDR3 is TGTGCCAGCAGTGAATCTGCGGTGAACTATGGCTACACCTTC.

J is TRBJ1-2 and V is TRBV6-5; the D is unclear. Germline V gene sequence: CDR1 MNHEY, CDR2 SVGAGI. The CDR3 extends over 15 amino acids. Between the trimmed V and J ends, which lost 2 bases and 5 bases, there was a span of 15 bases. Here the CDR3 DNA reads TGTGCCAGCAGTTACAGAGGAGGGTCCGCGTATGGCTACACCTTC. Amino acids: CASSYRGGSAYGYTF.

This chain links TRBV25-1 with TRBJ1-2; D is possibly TRBD1 (5 bases). V dropped 1 base and J dropped 3 bases, with 9 bases sitting between them. CDR3 length: 14 residues. CDR1 and CDR2 from the germline V gene are MGHDK and SYGVNS. The CDR3 nucleotides are TGTGCCAGCAGTGAATTTGGGACTCACTATGGCTACACCTTC. Its protein is CASSEFGTHYGYTF.

This chain connects TRBV4-2 to TRBJ2-4, with unresolved D. Germline CDR1 reads LGHNA; CDR2 reads YNFKEQ. This CDR3 region has 15 residues. The ends were cut back, 0 bases at V and 6 bases at J, with 12 bases in the middle. The CDR3 region has the DNA TGTGCCAGCAGCCAAGAAGCCAGCGAGGTAAACATTCAGTACTTC. It encodes CASSQEASEVNIQYF.

V and J are TRBV5-4 and TRBJ2-5, with 8 bases matching TRBD2. In germline, CDR1 is SGHNT, CDR2 YYREEE (reference sequence). The CDR3 runs 14 residues. Trimming at V came to 1 base and at J to 5 bases, leaving 4 bases not matched to a gene. The CDR3 loop is CASSLPGGWETQYF. Written as DNA, the CDR3 is TGTGCCAGCAGCTTGCCGGGGGGGTGGGAGACCCAGTACTTC.

This chain joins TRBV6-1 and TRBJ2-5; 7 bases map to TRBD2. V shed 2 bases and J 1 base; nucleotides not matched to a gene: 4. CDR1 MNHNS and CDR2 SASEGT come from the germline V gene. This CDR3 region has 15 residues. The CDR3 here is CASSETTGGQETQYF. CDR3 DNA: TGTGCCAGCAGTGAAACAACGGGGGGCCAAGAGACCCAGTACTTC.